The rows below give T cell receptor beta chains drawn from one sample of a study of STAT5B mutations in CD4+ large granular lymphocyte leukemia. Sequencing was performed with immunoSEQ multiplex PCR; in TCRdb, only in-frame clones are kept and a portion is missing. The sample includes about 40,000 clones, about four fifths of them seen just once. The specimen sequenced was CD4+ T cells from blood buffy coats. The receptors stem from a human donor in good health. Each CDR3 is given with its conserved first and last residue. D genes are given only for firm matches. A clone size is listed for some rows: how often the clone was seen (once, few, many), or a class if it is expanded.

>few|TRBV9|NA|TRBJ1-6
TGTGCCAGCAGCCCTAGACCCGCGGATTCACCCCTCCACTTT
CASSPRPADSPLHF
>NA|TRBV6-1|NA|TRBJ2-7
TGTGCCAGCAGGACTCGAACGAACCAACGCTACGAGCAGTACTTC
CASRTRTNQRYEQYF
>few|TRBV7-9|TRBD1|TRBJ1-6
TGTGCCAGCAGCTCGCCCGGGACAGGGGGCTCTAATTCACCCCTCCACTTT
CASSSPGTGGSNSPLHF
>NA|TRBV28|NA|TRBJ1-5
TGTGCCAGCATAGGTAGCAATCAGCCCCAGCATTTT
CASIGSNQPQHF
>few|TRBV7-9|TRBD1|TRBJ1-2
TGTGCCAGCAGCTTCGGACAGGGGATGAGCTATGGCTACACCTTC
CASSFGQGMSYGYTF
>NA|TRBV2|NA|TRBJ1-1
TGTGCCAGCAGTGTTGGGGTTTTGACGAACACTGAAGCTTTCTTT
CASSVGVLTNTEAFF
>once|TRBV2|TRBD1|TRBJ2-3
TGTGCCAGCAGAGCGACAGGGGAAGATACGCAGTATTTT
CASRATGEDTQYF
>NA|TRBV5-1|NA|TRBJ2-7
TGCGCCAGCAAGCTTGGGGTTGCCTACGAGCAGTACTTC
CASKLGVAYEQYF
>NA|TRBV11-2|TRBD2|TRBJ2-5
TGTGCCAGCAGCGTCATAGCGGGGCCCCAAGAGACCCAGTACTTC
CASSVIAGPQETQYF
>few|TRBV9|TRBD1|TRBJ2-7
TGTGCCAGCAGCGTTTCGACAGGGTCCTACGAGCAGTACTTC
CASSVSTGSYEQYF
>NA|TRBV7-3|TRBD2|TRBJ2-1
TGTGCCAGCAGCACCCGACTAGCGGGGGCCTACAATGAGCAGTTCTTC
CASSTRLAGAYNEQFF
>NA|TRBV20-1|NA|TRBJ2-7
TGCAGTGCTTCACAGGGCGAGCAGTACTTC
CSASQGEQYF
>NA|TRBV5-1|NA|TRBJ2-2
TGCGCCAGCTCCGGACCGAACACCGGGGAGCTGTTTTTT
CASSGPNTGELFF
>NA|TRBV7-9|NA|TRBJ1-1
TGTGCCAGCAGCTTAGCTCTGAACACTGAAGCTTTCTTT
CASSLALNTEAFF
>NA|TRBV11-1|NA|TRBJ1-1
TGTGCCAGCAGGACGGGCTACACATCCTTAAGGACTGAAGCTTTCTTT
CASRTGYTSLRTEAFF
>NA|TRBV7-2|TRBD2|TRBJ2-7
TGTGCCAGCAGCCAAGGACTAGCGGGGGACGAGCAGTACTTC
CASSQGLAGDEQYF
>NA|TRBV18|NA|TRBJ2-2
TGTGCCAGCTCACCAGGGGCAGCCTCGAACACCGGGGAGCTGTTTTTT
CASSPGAASNTGELFF
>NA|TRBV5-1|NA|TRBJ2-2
TGCGCCAGCAGCTTGCAAACACAGAACACCGGGGAGCTGTTTTTT
CASSLQTQNTGELFF
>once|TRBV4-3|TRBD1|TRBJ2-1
TGCGCCAGCAGCACCGGGACAGGGAACAATGAGCAGTTCTTC
CASSTGTGNNEQFF
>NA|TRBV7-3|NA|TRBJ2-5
TGTGCCAGCAGCACTAACGGAGGGACCCAGTACTTC
CASSTNGGTQYF
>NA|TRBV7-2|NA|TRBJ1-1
TGTGCCAGCAGCTTAGGGATGGTGAGGAACACTGAAGCTTTCTTT
CASSLGMVRNTEAFF
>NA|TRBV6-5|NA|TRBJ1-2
TGTGCCAGCAGTTATCCGGGGGCTGCTGGCTACACCTTC
CASSYPGAAGYTF
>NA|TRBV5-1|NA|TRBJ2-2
TGCGCCAGCAGCGCCGACGGAAGGAACACCGGGGAGCTGTTTTTT
CASSADGRNTGELFF
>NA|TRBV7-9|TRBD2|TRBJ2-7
TGTGCCAGCAGCACCGGACTAGCGGGAACCCCCGAGCAGTACTTC
CASSTGLAGTPEQYF
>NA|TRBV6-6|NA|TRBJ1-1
TGTGCCAGCAGTTACACAGCGGGGATGAACACTGAAGCTTTCTTT
CASSYTAGMNTEAFF
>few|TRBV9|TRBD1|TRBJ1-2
TGTGCCAGCAGCGCTGCTAGGGGACAGGGGTTCTATGGCTACACCTTC
CASSAARGQGFYGYTF
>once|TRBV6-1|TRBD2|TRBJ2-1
TGTGCCAGCAGTGAAAGCCTAGCGGGGGGCCGAACGTACAATGAGCAGTTCTTC
CASSESLAGGRTYNEQFF
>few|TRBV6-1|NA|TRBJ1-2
TGTGCCAGCAGTGAACCAGGGGATCATACTATGGGCTACACCTTC
CASSEPGDHTMGYTF
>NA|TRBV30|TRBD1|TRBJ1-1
TGTGCCTGGAGCAACAGGGGGGAAGCTTTCTTT
CAWSNRGEAFF
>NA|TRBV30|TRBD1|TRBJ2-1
TGTGCCTGGAACAGGGGGCTTCTGCCTACTCAGTTCTTC
CAWNRGLLPTQFF
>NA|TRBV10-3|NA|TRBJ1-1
TGTGCCATACGGGCGTGGGACGACTGGAACACTGAAGCTTTCTTT
CAIRAWDDWNTEAFF
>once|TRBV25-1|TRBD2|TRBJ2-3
TGTGCCAGCAGTGAATATAGAGGGGAGGGGACAGATACGCAGTATTTT
CASSEYRGEGTDTQYF
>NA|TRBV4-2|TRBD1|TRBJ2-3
TGTGCCAGCAGCCACGGACAGGGAAGCACAGATACGCAGTATTTT
CASSHGQGSTDTQYF
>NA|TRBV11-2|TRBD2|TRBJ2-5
TGTGCCAGCAGCTTTTCCGGGGGGGAGACCCAGTACTTC
CASSFSGGETQYF
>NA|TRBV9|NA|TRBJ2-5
TGTGCCAGCAGCGTAGACGGGTTGGAGACCCAGTACTTC
CASSVDGLETQYF
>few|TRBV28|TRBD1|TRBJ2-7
TGTGCCAGCAGAAACACGCAGGGGGCCTTCGACGAGCAGTACTTC
CASRNTQGAFDEQYF
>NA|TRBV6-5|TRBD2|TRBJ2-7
TGTGCCAGCAGTTACGGTCTAGCGGCAAGCTCCTACGAGCAGTACTTC
CASSYGLAASSYEQYF
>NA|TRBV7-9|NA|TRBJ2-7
TGTGCCAGCAGCCAGCAACAGGGTCTCTACGAGCAGTACTTC
CASSQQQGLYEQYF
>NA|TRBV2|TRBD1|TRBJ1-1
TGTGCCAGCAGTCCCGGGACAGGGCACACTGAAGCTTTCTTT
CASSPGTGHTEAFF
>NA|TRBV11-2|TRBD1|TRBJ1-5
TGTGCCAGCAGCCCCGGGACAGGGTTTAGCAATCAGCCCCAGCATTTT
CASSPGTGFSNQPQHF
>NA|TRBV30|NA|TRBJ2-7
TGTGCCTGGAGTGCCTCCTACGAGCAGTACTTC
CAWSASYEQYF
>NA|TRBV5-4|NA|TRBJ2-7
TGTGCCAGCAGCTCGGGGCGGTACGAGCAGTACTTC
CASSSGRYEQYF
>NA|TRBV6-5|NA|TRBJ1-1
TGTGCCAGCAGTTACGGGGGGAGGGCAACTGAAGCTTTCTTT
CASSYGGRATEAFF
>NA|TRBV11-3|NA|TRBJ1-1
TGTGCCAGCAGCTTAGAGGCGGGGCCGAACACTGAAGCTTTCTTT
CASSLEAGPNTEAFF
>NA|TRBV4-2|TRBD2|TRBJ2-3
TGTGCCAGCAGCCAAGATGGGAAGCGGGGGGACTTAAATACGCAGTATTTT
CASSQDGKRGDLNTQYF
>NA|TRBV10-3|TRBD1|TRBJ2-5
TGTGCCATCAGTGAGTCGAGGGCAGGGGGAAAGACCCAGTACTTC
CAISESRAGGKTQYF
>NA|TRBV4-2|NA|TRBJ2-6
TGTGCCAGCAGCCAAGGACCGGTTGGACAGTCTGGGGCCAACGTCCTGACTTTC
CASSQGPVGQSGANVLTF
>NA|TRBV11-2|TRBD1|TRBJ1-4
TGTGCCAGCAGCGAGGGCGGACAGGGTGGGGAAAAACTGTTTTTT
CASSEGGQGGEKLFF